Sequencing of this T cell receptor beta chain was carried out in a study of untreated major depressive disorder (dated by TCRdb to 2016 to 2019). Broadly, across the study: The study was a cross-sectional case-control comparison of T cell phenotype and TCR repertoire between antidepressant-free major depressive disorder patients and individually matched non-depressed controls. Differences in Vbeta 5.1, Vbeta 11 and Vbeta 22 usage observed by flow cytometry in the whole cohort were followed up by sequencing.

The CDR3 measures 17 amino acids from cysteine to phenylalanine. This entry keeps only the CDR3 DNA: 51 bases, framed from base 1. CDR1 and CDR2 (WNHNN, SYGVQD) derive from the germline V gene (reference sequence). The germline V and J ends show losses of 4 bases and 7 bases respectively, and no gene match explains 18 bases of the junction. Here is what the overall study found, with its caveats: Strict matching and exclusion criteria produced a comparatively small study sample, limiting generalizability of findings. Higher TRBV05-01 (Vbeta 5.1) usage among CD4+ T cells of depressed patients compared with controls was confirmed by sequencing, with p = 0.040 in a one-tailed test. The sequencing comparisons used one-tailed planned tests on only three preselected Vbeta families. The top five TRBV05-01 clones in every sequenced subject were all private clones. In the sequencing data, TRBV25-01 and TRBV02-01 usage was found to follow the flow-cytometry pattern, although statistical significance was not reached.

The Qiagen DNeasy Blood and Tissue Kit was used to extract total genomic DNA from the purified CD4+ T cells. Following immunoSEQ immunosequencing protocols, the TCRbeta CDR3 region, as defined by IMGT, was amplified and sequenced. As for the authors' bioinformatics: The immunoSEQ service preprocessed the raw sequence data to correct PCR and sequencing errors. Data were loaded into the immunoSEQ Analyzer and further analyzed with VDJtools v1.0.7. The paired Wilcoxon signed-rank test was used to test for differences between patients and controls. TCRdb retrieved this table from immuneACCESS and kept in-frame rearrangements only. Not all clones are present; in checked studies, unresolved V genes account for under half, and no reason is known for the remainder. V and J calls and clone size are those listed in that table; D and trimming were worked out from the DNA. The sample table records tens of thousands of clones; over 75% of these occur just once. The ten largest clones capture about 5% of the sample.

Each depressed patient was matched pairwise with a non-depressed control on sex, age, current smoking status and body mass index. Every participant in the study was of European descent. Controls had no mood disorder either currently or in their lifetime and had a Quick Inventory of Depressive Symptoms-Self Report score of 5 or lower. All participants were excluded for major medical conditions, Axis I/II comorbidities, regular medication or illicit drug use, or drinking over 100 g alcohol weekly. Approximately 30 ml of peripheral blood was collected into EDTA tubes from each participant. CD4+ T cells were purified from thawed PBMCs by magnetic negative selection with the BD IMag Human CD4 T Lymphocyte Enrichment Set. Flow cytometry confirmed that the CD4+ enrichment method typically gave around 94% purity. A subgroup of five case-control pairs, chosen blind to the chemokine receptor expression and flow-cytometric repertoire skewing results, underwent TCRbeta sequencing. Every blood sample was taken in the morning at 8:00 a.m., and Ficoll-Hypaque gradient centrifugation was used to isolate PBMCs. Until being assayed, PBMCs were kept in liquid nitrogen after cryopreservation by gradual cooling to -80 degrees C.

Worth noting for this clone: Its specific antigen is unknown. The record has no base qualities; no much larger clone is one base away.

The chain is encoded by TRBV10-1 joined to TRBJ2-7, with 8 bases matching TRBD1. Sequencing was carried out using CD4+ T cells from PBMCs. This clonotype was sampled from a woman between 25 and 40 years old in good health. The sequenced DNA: TGCGCCAGCAGTGTGCCCCCGGGACAGGTTTCCCTACGAGAGCAGTACTTC. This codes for CASSVPPGQVSLREQYF.